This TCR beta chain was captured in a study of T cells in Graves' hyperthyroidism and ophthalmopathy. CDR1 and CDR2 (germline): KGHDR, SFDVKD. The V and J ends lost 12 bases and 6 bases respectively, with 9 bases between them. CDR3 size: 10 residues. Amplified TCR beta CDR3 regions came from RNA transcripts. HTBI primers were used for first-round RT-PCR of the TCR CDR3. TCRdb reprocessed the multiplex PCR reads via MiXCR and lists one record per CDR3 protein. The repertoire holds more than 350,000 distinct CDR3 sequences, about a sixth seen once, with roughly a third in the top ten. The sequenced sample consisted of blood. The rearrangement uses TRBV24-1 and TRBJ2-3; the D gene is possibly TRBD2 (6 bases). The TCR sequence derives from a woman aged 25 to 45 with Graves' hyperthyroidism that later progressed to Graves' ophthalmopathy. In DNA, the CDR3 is TGTGCCGGGGGGTGGGATACGCAGTATTTT. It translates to CAGGWDTQYF.